The TCR beta chain described here comes from a study of cytomegalovirus exposure and HLA in healthy donors. Points from the study as a whole: Association with HLA alleles at 0.05 false discovery rate was found for 16,951 TCR beta sequences in a later analysis. Sequencing likely caused a cluster of highly shared sequence variants.

This clone was observed a handful of times. No antigen is known for it. The PCR employed 60 Vbeta primers together with 13 Jbeta primers. TCRdb keeps only in-frame clones here, not all; method: immunoSEQ multiplex PCR. The table lists 60,000 to 95,000 clones, about 78% of them singletons. CDR3 length: 14 residues. Germline V gives CDR1 SGHTA, CDR2 FQGNSA. V was clipped by 4 bases and J by 6 bases, with 13 bases between them. This chain links TRBV7-2 with TRBJ2-4; a weak D match, TRBD2 (5 bases). Source material: PBMCs. The sequence derives from a woman aged 35 to 49 in good health and CMV-seropositive. The CDR3 nucleotides read TGTGCCAGCAGCTCCAAGGCCGGGGTAAACATTCAGTACTTC. It encodes CASSSKAGVNIQYF.